This TCR beta chain came from a study of tumor T cells in aggressive B-cell lymphoma. Method: immunoSEQ multiplex PCR; TCRdb's copy keeps in-frame clones and lacks some. The top ten clones hold roughly 3.5% of a sample with 3,800 or so clones, 86% of them seen once. The CDR3 consists of 14 residues. CDR1 is KGHSH, CDR2 LQKENI, per germline. V lost 6 bases and J lost 2, with 14 bases in between. The clonotype comes from an adult with diffuse large B cell lymphoma. The V and J genes are TRBV18 and TRBJ2-7; D possibly corresponds to TRBD2 (6 bases). The sequenced material came from tumor tissue. The CDR3 here is CASSSGTGAYEQYF. CDR3 nucleotide sequence: TGTGCCAGCTCGTCCGGGACGGGAGCCTACGAGCAGTACTTC. Based on the CDR3 plus reference TRBV18 and TRBJ2-7, the full variable domain is NAGVMQNPRHLVRRRGQEARLRCSPMKGHSHVYWYRQLPEEGLKFMVYLQKENIIDESGMPKERFSAEFPKEGPSILRIQQVVRGDSAAYFCASSSGTGAYEQYFGPGTRLTVT.